The source of this TCR beta chain is a study of cytomegalovirus exposure and HLA in healthy donors. Overall study results and limits: Most of the TCR beta V segments (in an earlier analysis) were productive either about 87% or about 30% of the time.

The CDR3 is made up of 18 amino acids. The V gene lost 6 bases and the J gene lost 0 bases, with 22 bases spanning the gap. The germline V gene encodes CDR1 MGHDK and CDR2 SYGVNS. A remark on this clone: Its target is not known.

PCR amplification relied on 60 Vbeta primers (plus 13 Jbeta primers). The method was immunoSEQ multiplex PCR; TCRdb's version includes in-frame clones alone and lacks a portion of them. The data show fewer than 200,000 clones, approximately 80% seen once. This chain connects TRBV25-1 to TRBJ2-3; a possible D gene is TRBD2 (6 bases). Material: PBMCs. This TCR came from a woman aged 18-29 years in good health and CMV-seronegative. The CDR3 protein is CASSPLARGVGSTDTQYF. In nucleotides, the CDR3 is TGTGCCAGCAGCCCCCTAGCGAGGGGAGTGGGTAGCACAGATACGCAGTATTTT.